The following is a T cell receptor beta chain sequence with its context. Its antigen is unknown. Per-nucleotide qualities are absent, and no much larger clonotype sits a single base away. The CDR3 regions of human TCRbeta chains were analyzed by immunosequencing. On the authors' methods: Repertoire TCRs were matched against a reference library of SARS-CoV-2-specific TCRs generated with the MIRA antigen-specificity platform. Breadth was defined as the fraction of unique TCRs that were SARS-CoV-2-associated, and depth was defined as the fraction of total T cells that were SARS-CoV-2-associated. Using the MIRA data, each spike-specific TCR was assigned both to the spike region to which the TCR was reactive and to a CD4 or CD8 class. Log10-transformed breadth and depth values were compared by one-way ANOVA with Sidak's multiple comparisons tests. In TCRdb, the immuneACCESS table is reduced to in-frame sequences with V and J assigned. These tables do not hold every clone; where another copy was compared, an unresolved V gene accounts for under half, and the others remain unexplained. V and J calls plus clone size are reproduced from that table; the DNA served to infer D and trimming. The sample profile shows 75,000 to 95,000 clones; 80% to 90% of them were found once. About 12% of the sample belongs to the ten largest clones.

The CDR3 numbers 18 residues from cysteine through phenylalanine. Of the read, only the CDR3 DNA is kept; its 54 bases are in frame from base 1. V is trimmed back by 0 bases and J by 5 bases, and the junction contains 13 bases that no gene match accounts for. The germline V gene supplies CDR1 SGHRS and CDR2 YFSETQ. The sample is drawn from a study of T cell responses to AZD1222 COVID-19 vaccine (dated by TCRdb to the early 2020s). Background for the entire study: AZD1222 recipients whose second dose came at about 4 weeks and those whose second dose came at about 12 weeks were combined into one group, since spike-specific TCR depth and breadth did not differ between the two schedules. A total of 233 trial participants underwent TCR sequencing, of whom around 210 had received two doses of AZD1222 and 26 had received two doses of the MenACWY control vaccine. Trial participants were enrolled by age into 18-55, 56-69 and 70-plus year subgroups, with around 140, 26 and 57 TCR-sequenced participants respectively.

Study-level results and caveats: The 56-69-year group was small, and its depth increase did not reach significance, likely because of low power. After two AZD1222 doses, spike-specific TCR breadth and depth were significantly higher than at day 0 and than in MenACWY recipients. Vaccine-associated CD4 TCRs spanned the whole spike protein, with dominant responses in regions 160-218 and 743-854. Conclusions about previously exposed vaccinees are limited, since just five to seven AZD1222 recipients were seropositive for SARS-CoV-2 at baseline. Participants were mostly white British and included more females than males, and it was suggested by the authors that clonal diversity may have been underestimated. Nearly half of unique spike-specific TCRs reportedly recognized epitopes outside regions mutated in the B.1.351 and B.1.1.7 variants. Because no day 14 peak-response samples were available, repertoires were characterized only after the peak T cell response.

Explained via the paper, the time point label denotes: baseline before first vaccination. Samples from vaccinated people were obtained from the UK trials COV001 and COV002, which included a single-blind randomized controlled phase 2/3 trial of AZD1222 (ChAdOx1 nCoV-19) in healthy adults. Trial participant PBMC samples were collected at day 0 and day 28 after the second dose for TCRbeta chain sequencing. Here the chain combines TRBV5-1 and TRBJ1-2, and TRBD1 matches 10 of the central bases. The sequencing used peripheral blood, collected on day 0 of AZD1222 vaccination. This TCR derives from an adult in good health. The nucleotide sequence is TGCGCCAGCAGCTTGGCCGGAGGACAGGGGGGCGCGAATTATGGCTACACCTTC. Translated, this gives CASSLAGGQGGANYGYTF.